This T cell receptor beta chain was found in a study of OX40 agonist ivuxolimab in advanced cancers. About the study: Patients were around 83% male with ages roughly 20 to 85, mean approximately 55.

Comments on this clone: Its specificity is unknown.

The CDR3 contains 16 residues. The V segment lost 5 bases and the J segment 4 bases; nucleotides outside the gene matches: 11. CDR1 and CDR2 (germline): SNHLY, FYNNEI. Study-level findings and limits: The work left the antigen specificity of expanded peripheral T cells undetermined.

Data came from immunoSEQ multiplex PCR; TCRdb stores just in-frame clones and leaves some out. The sample records around 95,000 clones, roughly 93% being singletons. Material: CD4+ or CD8+ T cells sorted from blood, obtained in a trial of the OX40 agonist ivuxolimab. The sequence was collected from an adult with an advanced solid tumor such as melanoma, head and neck, liver or kidney cancer. The rearrangement uses TRBV2 and TRBJ2-5, with 9 bases that match TRBD1. CDR3 region: CASSKRQGGFLETQYF. As DNA, the CDR3 is TGTGCCAGCAGTAAGAGACAGGGGGGTTTTTTAGAGACCCAGTACTTC.